This TCR beta chain was recovered during a study of OX40 agonist ivuxolimab in advanced cancers. Study-level background: Past anti-PD-1, anti-PD-L1 or anti-CTLA-4 therapy was accepted, and 30% to 50% had received some.

The V and J ends lost 4 bases and 5 bases, in that order; junction bases with no gene match: 8. This CDR3 is 15 amino acids long. Germline CDR1 is LNHDA and CDR2 is SQIVND (reference sequence). Method: immunoSEQ multiplex PCR; TCRdb's copy keeps in-frame clones and lacks some. The data hold over 80,000 clones, with roughly 90% observed a single time. V is TRBV19 and J is TRBJ2-4; 7 positions agree with TRBD2. The receptor comes from an adult with an advanced solid tumor such as melanoma, head and neck, liver or kidney cancer. The sample in question was CD4+ or CD8+ T cells sorted from blood, obtained in a trial of the OX40 agonist ivuxolimab. The CDR3 DNA sequence: TGTGCCAGTAGTACTTTCTCTAGCGGTGAAAACATTCAGTACTTC. Translating gives CASSTFSSGENIQYF.